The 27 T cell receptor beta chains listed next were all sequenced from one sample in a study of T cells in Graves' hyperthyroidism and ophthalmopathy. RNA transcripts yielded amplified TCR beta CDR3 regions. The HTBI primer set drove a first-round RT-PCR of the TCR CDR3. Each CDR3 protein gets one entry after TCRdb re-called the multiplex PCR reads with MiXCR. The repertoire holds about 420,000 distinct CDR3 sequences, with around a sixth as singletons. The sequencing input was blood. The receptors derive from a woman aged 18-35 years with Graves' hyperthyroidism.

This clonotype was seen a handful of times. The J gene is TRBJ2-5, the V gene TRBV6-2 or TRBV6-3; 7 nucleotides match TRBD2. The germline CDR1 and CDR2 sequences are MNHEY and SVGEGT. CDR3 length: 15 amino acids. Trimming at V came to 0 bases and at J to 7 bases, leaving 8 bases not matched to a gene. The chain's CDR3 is CASSYSRGGSRTQYF. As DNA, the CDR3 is TGTGCCAGCAGTTACTCGAGGGGCGGGAGTCGGACCCAGTACTTC.

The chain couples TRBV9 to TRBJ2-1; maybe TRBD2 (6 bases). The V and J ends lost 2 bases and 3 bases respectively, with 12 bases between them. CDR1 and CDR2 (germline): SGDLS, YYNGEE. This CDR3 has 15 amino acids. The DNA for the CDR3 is TGTGCCAGCAGCGTTTCTAGCGCCTACTACAATGAGCAGTTCTTC. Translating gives CASSVSSAYYNEQFF. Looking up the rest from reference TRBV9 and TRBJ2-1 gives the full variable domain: DSGVTQTPKHLITATGQRVTLRCSPRSGDLSVYWYQQSLDQGLQFLIQYYNGEERAKGNILERFSAQQFPDLHSELNLSSLELGDSALYFCASSVSSAYYNEQFFGPGTRLTVL.

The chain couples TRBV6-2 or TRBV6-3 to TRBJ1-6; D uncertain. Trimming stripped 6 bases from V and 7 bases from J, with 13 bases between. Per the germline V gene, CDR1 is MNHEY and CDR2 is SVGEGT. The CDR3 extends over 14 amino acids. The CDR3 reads CASRPSQWNSPLHF. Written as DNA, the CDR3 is TGTGCCAGCAGACCTTCGCAGTGGAATTCACCCCTCCACTTT.

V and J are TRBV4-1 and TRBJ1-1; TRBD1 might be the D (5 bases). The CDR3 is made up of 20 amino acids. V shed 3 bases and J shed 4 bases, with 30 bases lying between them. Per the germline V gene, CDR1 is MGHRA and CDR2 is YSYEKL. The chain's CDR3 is CASSQGTLNIQRGVSTEAFF. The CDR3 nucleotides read TGCGCCAGCAGCCAGGGCACGTTAAACATCCAAAGGGGTGTAAGCACTGAAGCTTTCTTT.

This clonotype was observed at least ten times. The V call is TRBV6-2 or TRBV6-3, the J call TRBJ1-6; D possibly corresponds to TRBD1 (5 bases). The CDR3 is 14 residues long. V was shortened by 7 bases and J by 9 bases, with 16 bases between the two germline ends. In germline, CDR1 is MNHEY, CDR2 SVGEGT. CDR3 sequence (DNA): TGTGCCAGCAATAACGGCAGGGACGTTTCACCCCTCCACTTT. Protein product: CASNNGRDVSPLHF.

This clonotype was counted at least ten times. The CDR3 coding sequence is TGCAGCGTCTCGGCGGAACTGTACACTGAAGCTTTCTTT. It specifies CSVSAELYTEAFF. The chain joins TRBV29-1 to TRBJ1-1; no clear D gene. Per the germline V gene, CDR1 is SQVTM and CDR2 is ANQGSEA. The CDR3 contains 13 residues. V lost 6 bases to trimming and J lost 3 bases, with 14 bases between them.

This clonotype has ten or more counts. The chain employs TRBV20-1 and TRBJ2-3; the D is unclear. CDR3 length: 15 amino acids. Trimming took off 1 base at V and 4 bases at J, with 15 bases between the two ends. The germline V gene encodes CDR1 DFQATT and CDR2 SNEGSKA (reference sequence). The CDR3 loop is CSARASSAVADTQYF. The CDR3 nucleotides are TGCAGTGCTAGAGCGTCTTCCGCCGTGGCAGATACGCAGTATTTT.

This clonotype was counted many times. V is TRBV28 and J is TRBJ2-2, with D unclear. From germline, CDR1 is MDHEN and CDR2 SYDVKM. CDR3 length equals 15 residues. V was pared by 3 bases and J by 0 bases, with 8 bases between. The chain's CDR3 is CASSFSPANTGELFF. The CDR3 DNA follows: TGTGCCAGCAGTTTTTCCCCAGCGAACACCGGGGAGCTGTTTTTT.

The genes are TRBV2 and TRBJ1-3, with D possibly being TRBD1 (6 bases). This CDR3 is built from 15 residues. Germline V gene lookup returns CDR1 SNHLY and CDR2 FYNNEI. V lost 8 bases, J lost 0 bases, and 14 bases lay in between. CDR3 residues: CASLPGGYSGNTIYF. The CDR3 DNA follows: TGTGCCAGCCTCCCCGGGGGCTACTCTGGAAACACCATATATTTT.

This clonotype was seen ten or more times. The CDR3 DNA reads TGTGCCAGCAGCCAAGAGGGGACTAATGAAAAACTGTTTTTT. Translated, it gives CASSQEGTNEKLFF. The chain employs TRBV12-3 or TRBV12-4 and TRBJ1-4, with D perhaps matching TRBD1 (5 bases). V lost 6 bases, J lost 2 bases, and 10 bases lay in between. The CDR3 consists of 14 residues.

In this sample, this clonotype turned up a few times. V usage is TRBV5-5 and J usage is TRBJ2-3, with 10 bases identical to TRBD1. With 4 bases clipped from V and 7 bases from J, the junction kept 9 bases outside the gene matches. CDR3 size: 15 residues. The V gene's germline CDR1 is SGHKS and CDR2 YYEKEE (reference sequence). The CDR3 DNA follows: TGTGCCAGCAGCCAAGGACAGGGGGAGGTCAATACGCAGTATTTT. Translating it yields CASSQGQGEVNTQYF.

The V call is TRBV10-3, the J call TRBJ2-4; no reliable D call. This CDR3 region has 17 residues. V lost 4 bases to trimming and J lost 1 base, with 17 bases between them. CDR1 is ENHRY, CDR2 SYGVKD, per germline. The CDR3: CAISASELEVAKNIQYF. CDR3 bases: TGTGCCATCAGTGCGAGCGAATTAGAAGTTGCCAAAAACATTCAGTACTTC.

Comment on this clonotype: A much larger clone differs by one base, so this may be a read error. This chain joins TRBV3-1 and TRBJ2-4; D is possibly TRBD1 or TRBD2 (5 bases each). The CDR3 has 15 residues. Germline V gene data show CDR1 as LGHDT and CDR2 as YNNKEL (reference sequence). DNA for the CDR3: TGTGCCAGCAACCAAAGGGGAGTGGCGAATGTCATTCAGTACTTC. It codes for CASNQRGVANVIQYF.

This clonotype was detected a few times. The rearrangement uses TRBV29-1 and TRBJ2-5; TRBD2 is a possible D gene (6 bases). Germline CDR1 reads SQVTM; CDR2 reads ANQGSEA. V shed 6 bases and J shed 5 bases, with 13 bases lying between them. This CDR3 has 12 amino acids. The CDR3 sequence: CSVKLAGETQYF. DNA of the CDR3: TGCAGCGTCAAACTAGCCGGTGAGACCCAGTACTTC.

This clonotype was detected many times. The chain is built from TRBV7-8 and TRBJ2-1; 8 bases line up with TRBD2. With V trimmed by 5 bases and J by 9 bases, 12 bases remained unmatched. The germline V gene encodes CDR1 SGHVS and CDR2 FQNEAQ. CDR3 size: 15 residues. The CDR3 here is CASSHIAGSTIEQFF. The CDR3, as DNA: TGTGCCAGCAGCCATATAGCGGGGAGTACAATTGAGCAGTTCTTC.

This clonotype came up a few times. CDR3 sequence: CASRREAGVTYNEQFF. The DNA for the CDR3 is TGTGCCAGCAGGCGTGAAGCGGGAGTGACCTACAATGAGCAGTTCTTC. J is TRBJ2-1 and V is TRBV27; 8 nucleotides agree with TRBD2. After removal of 6 bases from V and 2 bases from J, the junction contained 9 bases not matched to a gene. The CDR3 contains 16 residues. The V gene's germline CDR1 is MNHEY and CDR2 SMNVEV (reference sequence).

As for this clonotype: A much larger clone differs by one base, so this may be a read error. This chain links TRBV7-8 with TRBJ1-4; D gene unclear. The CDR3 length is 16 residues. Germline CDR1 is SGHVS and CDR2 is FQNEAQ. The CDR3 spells CASSQRNPATNERLFF. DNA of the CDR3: TGTGCCAGCAGCCAACGAAACCCTGCAACTAATGAAAGACTGTTTTTT.

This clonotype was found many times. CDR3 bases: TGTGCCAGCAGCCAATGGGATCGGGGGCACCAGCCCCAGCATTTT. As protein: CASSQWDRGHQPQHF. The chain has TRBV16 and TRBJ1-5; D is possibly TRBD1 (6 bases). Germline V gives CDR1 KGHSY, CDR2 FQNENV. With 1 base removed from V and 7 bases from J, the gap between germline ends came to 14 bases. CDR3 size: 15 residues.

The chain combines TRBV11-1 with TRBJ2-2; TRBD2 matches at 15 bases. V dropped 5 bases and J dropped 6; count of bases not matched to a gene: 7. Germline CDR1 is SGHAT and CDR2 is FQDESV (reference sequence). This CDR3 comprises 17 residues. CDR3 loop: CASSPGLAGGPAGELFF. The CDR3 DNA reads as TGTGCCAGCAGCCCGGGACTAGCGGGGGGACCCGCCGGGGAGCTGTTTTTT.

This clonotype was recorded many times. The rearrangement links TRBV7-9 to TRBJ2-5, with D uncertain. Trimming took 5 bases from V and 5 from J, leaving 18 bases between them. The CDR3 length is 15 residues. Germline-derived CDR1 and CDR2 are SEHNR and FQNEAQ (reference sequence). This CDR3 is CASSPVVRITETQYF. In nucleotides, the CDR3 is TGTGCCAGCAGCCCAGTTGTTAGGATCACGGAGACCCAGTACTTC.

The CDR3 bases are TGTGCCAGCAGCGAATACGGGACTAGCTTATACGAGCAGTACTTC. Its protein product is CASSEYGTSLYEQYF. This chain connects TRBV7-9 to TRBJ2-7; 9 bases map to TRBD2. In germline, CDR1 is SEHNR, CDR2 FQNEAQ (reference sequence). The CDR3 spans 15 residues. Trimming cost V 5 bases and J 4 bases; bases outside gene matches: 9.

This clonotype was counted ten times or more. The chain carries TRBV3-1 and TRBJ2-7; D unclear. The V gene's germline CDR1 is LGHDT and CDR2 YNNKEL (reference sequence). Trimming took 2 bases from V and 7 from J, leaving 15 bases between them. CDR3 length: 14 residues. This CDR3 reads CASSQSLNDWEQYF. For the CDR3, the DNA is TGTGCCAGCAGCCAATCTTTGAACGATTGGGAGCAGTACTTC.

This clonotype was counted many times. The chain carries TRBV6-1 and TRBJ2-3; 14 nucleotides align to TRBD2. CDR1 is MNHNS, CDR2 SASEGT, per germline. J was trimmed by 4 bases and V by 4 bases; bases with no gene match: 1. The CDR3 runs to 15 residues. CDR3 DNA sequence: TGTGCCAGCAGTGGACTAGCGGGGGGGCCAGATACGCAGTATTTT. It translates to CASSGLAGGPDTQYF.

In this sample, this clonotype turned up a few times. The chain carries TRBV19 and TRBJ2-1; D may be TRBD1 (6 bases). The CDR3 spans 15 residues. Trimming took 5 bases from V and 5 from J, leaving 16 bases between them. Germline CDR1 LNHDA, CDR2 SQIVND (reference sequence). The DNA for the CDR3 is TGTGCCAGTAGTCCCCTCACCACAGGGAACAATGAGCAGTTCTTC. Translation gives CASSPLTTGNNEQFF. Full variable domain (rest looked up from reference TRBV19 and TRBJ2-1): DGGITQSPKYLFRKEGQNVTLSCEQNLNHDAMYWYRQDPGQGLRLIYYSQIVNDFQKGDIAEGYSVSREKKESFPLTVTSAQKNPTAFYLCASSPLTTGNNEQFFGPGTRLTVL.

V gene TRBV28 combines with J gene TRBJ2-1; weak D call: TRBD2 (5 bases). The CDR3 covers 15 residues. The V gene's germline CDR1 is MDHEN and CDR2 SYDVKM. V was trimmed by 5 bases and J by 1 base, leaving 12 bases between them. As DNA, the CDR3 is TGTGCCAGCAGTAAATTAGCGCGGTCCTACAATGAGCAGTTCTTC. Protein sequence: CASSKLARSYNEQFF.

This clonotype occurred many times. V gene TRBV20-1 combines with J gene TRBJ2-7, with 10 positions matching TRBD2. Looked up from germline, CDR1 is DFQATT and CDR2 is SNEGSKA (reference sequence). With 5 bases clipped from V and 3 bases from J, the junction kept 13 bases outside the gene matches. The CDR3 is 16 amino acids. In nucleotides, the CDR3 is TGCAGTGCTGGACTAGCGGAGACGGCCGACTTCTACGAGCAGTACTTC. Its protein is CSAGLAETADFYEQYF.

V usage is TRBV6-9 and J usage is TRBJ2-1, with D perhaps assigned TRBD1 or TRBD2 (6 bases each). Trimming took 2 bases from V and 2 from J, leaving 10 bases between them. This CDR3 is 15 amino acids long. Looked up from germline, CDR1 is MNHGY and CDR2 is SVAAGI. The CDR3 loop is CASSYTGATYNEQFF. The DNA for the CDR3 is TGTGCCAGCAGTTATACGGGGGCTACCTACAATGAGCAGTTCTTC.